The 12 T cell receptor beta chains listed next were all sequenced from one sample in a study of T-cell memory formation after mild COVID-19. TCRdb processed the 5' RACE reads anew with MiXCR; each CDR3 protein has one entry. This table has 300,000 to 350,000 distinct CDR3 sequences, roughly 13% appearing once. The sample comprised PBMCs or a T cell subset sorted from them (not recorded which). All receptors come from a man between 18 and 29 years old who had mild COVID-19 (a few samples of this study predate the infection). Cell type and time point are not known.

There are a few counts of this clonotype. Here the CDR3 reads CASSWGQGTDTQYF. CDR3 in DNA: TGTGCCAGCAGCTGGGGACAGGGCACAGATACGCAGTATTTT. The chain uses TRBV7-9 and TRBJ2-3; 8 bases align to TRBD1. The CDR3 totals 14 residues. The ends lost 4 bases at V and 1 base at J; junction bases unmatched: 1. CDR1 is SEHNR and CDR2 is FQNEAQ in the germline V gene (reference sequence).

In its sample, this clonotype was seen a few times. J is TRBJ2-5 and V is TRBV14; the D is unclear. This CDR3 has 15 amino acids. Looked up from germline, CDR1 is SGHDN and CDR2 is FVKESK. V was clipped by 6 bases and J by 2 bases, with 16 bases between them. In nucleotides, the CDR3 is TGTGCCAGCAGTGACGGTGTCAGCTATCAAGAGACCCAGTACTTC. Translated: CASSDGVSYQETQYF.

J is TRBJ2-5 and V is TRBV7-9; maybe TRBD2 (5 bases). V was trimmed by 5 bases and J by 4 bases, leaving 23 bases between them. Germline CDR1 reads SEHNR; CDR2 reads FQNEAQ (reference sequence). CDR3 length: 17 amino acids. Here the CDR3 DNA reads TGTGCCAGCAGCACGACGTCAGAAGAGGGAGTATCAGAGACCCAGTACTTC. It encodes CASSTTSEEGVSETQYF.

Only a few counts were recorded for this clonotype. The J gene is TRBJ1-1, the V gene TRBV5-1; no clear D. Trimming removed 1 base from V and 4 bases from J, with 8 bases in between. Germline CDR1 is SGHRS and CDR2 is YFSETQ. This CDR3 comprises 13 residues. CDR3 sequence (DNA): TGCGCCAGCAGCTTGAGGTTGGGCACTGAAGCTTTCTTT. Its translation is CASSLRLGTEAFF.

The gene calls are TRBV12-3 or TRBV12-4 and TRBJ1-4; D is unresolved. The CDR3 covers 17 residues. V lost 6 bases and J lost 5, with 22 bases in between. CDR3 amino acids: CASSPSRDEGGNEKLFF. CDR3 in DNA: TGTGCCAGCAGCCCATCCCGCGATGAGGGAGGGAATGAAAAACTGTTTTTT.

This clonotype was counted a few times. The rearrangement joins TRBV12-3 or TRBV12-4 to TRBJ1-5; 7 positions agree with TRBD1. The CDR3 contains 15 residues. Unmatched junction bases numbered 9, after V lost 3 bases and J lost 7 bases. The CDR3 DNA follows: TGTGCCAGCAGTTTGATAGGGGGCGTGGAACAGCCCCAGCATTTT. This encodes CASSLIGGVEQPQHF.

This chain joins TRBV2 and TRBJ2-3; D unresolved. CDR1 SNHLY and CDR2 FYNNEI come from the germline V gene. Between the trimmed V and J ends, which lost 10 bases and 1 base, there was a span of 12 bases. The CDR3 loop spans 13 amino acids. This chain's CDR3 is CAIRWSGTDTQYF. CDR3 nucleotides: TGTGCCATCCGGTGGTCGGGCACAGATACGCAGTATTTT. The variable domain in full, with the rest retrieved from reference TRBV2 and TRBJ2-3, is EPEVTQTPSHQVTQMGQEVILRCVPISNHLYFYWYRQILGQKVEFLVSFYNNEISEKSEIFDDQFSVERPDGSNFTLKIRSTKLEDSAMYFCAIRWSGTDTQYFGPGTRLTVL.

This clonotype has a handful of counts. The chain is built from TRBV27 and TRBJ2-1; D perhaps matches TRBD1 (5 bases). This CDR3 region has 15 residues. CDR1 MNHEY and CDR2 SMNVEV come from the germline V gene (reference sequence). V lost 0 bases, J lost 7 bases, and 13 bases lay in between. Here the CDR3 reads CASSLSASGWNEQFF. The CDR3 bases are TGTGCCAGCAGTTTATCGGCATCAGGGTGGAATGAGCAGTTCTTC.

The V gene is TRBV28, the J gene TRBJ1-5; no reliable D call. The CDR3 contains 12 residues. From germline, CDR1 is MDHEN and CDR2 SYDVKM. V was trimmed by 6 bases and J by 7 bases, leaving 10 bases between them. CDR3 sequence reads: CASSPLLQPQHF. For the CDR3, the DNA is TGTGCCAGCAGCCCTTTACTGCAGCCCCAGCATTTT.

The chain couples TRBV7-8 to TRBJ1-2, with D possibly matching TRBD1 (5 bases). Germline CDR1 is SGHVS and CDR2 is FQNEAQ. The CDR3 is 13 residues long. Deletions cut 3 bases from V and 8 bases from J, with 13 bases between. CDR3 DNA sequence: TGTGCCAGCAGCTTGGGGGGGGTTTACGGCTACACCTTC. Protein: CASSLGGVYGYTF. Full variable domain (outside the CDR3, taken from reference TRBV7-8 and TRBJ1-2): GAGVSQSPRYKVAKRGQDVALRCDPISGHVSLFWYQQALGQGPEFLTYFQNEAQLDKSGLPSDRFFAERPEGSVSTLKIQRTQQEDSAVYLCASSLGGVYGYTFGSGTRLTVV.

For the CDR3, the DNA is TGTGCCAGCAGCCACAAGGGATCGTACAGGGAAACCGCTGAAGCTTTCTTT. It is translated as CASSHKGSYRETAEAFF. The J gene is TRBJ1-1, the V gene TRBV7-8; D is perhaps TRBD1 (6 bases). In germline, CDR1 is SGHVS, CDR2 FQNEAQ. This CDR3 is built from 17 residues. V gave up 5 bases and J gave up 6 bases, with 25 bases separating them.

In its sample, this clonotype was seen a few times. The CDR3, as DNA: TGTGCCAGCAGTTATGAGGGAAAAGGCAATCAGCCCCAGCATTTT. This gives the protein CASSYEGKGNQPQHF. J is TRBJ1-5 and V is TRBV27; D not resolved. This CDR3 has 15 amino acids. With 4 bases removed from V and 2 bases from J, the gap between germline ends came to 12 bases. Germline loops: CDR1 MNHEY, CDR2 SMNVEV (reference sequence).